The 24 T cell receptor beta chains below all came from one sample that was sequenced in a study of T cell repertoires in cytomegalovirus infection. Via MiXCR, TCRdb re-called the reads, giving one row per CDR3 protein. Among approximately 910,000 distinct CDR3 sequences listed, approximately 31% were seen once. These receptors' targets are unknown. The material sequenced was cultured CD8+ T cells from PBMCs, taken from culture after CMV antigen stimulation. The receptors were sampled from a human donor in good health (CMV status not recorded). Some clones in this sample may be carry-over from other donors' samples.

This clonotype was seen a single time. The rearrangement links TRBV7-9 to TRBJ2-5; 10 bases are shared with TRBD1. This CDR3 spans 18 amino acids. Germline V lookup: CDR1 SEHNR, CDR2 FQNEAQ (reference sequence). V lost 5 bases and J lost 4; bases outside the gene matches: 16. CDR3 protein: CASSGERQGAKGRETQYF. CDR3 nucleotide sequence: TGTGCCAGCAGCGGGGAGAGACAGGGGGCGAAGGGGAGAGAGACCCAGTACTTC.

Regarding this clonotype: A single base separates this from a much larger clone, so it may be a read error. The chain couples TRBV6-1 to TRBJ2-7, with a tentative D call TRBD1 (6 bases). CDR1 is MNHNS, CDR2 SASEGT, per germline. The CDR3 contains 14 residues. The CDR3 nucleotides read TGTGCCAGCGGTGAAGGGCAGGGGACCGTCGAGCAGTACGTC. Translated, it gives CASGEGQGTVEQYV.

The gene calls are TRBV7-9 and TRBJ2-7; 16 bases fit TRBD2. The CDR3 runs to 17 residues. J was trimmed by 4 bases and V by 2 bases; bases with no gene match: 5. CDR1 and CDR2 (germline): SEHNR, FQNEAQ (reference sequence). CDR3 protein: CASSLPGLAGGLYEQYF. CDR3 nucleotide sequence: TGTGCCAGCAGCTTACCGGGACTAGCGGGGGGGCTTTACGAGCAGTACTTC.

The V gene is TRBV27, the J gene TRBJ2-7; a weak D match, TRBD1 (6 bases). CDR1 and CDR2 (germline): MNHEY, SMNVEV (reference sequence). V was trimmed by 5 bases and J by 2 bases, leaving 16 bases between them. The CDR3 contains 15 residues. The CDR3 bases are TGTGCCAGCAGTCCTACAGGGCACCCCACCTACGAGCAGTACGTC. Amino acids: CASSPTGHPTYEQYV.

The chain employs TRBV20-1 and TRBJ1-5; TRBD1 matches 9 bases. V shed 3 bases and J 0 bases; nucleotides not matched to a gene: 6. The CDR3 is 16 residues long. Germline CDR1 and CDR2: DFQATT and SNEGSKA (reference sequence). Here the CDR3 reads CSASGGTGFSNQPQHF. DNA of the CDR3: TGCAGTGCTAGTGGTGGGACAGGGTTTAGCAATCAGCCCCAGCATTTT.

There are a few counts of this clonotype. The chain employs TRBV27 and TRBJ1-5; TRBD1 agrees at 8 bases. This CDR3 spans 15 amino acids. Losses at the gene ends were 7 bases for V and 3 bases for J; bases not matched to a gene: 8. Germline V CDR1 and CDR2: MNHEY, SMNVEV (reference sequence). The CDR3 here is CASKRRTGNNQPQHF. The CDR3 region has the DNA TGTGCCAGCAAAAGGAGGACAGGGAACAATCAGCCCCAGCATTTT.

This clonotype was seen only a few times. J is TRBJ2-1 and V is TRBV6-6, with unresolved D. Germline V lookup: CDR1 MNHNY, CDR2 SVGAGI (reference sequence). The V end was cut by 7 bases, the J end by 0 bases, with 13 bases between. The CDR3 runs 15 residues. The CDR3 sequence is CASIIPRSSYNEQFF. The CDR3 region has the DNA TGTGCCAGCATCATACCCCGTAGCTCCTACAATGAGCAGTTCTTC.

For the CDR3, the DNA is TGTGCCAGTAGCCCTAGGACGGCGGACTATTCTAGCAATCAGCCCCAGCATTTT. This gives the protein CASSPRTADYSSNQPQHF. The rearrangement joins TRBV19 to TRBJ1-5, with unresolved D. V was trimmed by 6 bases and J by 0 bases, leaving 21 bases between them. Germline CDR1 reads LNHDA; CDR2 reads SQIVND (reference sequence). The CDR3 is 18 residues long.

This clonotype has more than one count but fewer than ten. V and J are TRBV7-6 and TRBJ1-1; no definite D call. Germline lookup yields CDR1 SGHVS and CDR2 FNYEAQ. The length of the CDR3 is 16 residues. Trimming left V 3 bases short and J 1 base short, with 15 bases between. CDR3: CASSLDGEAGNTEAFF. The CDR3 nucleotides are TGTGCCAGCAGCTTGGACGGAGAGGCGGGGAACACTGAAGCTTTCTTT.

This clonotype was recorded at least ten times. This sequence joins TRBV7-9 and TRBJ2-7; tentatively, D is TRBD1 (5 bases). V lost 5 bases and J 0 bases, leaving 17 bases between the germline ends. This CDR3 region has 16 residues. Germline CDR1 is SEHNR and CDR2 is FQNEAQ (reference sequence). The DNA of the CDR3 is TGTGCCAGCAGCCCTTCCCCAGGGAAAAGCTCCTACGAGCAGTACGTC. Its translation is CASSPSPGKSSYEQYV.

The rearrangement links TRBV7-9 to TRBJ2-2; no definite D call. The CDR3 loop spans 16 amino acids. Germline lookup yields CDR1 SEHNR and CDR2 FQNEAQ (reference sequence). V lost 2 bases and J lost 6, with 16 bases in between. The CDR3 spells CASSLPVDAVPGELFF. The CDR3 bases are TGTGCCAGCAGCTTACCCGTAGACGCAGTACCCGGGGAGCTGTTTTTT.

This clonotype was seen repeatedly, ten times or more. The CDR3 region is CASSEIGRGRNQPQHF. CDR3 nucleotide sequence: TGTGCCAGCAGTGAAATTGGCAGGGGACGCAATCAGCCCCAGCATTTT. The chain has TRBV2 and TRBJ1-5; D is possibly TRBD1 (6 bases). The CDR3 totals 16 residues. From germline, CDR1 is SNHLY and CDR2 FYNNEI. The V gene lost 2 bases and the J gene lost 2 bases, with 13 bases spanning the gap.

The rearrangement joins TRBV6-7 to TRBJ2-1; 7 nucleotides align to TRBD2. TRBV6-7 is an ORF; its function is uncertain. CDR3 length: 18 amino acids. J lost 2 bases, V lost 5 bases, and 15 bases had no gene match. The CDR3 sequence: CASSPKTPLAAAYNEQFF. The CDR3 DNA is TGTGCCAGCAGTCCCAAAACGCCGCTAGCGGCAGCCTACAATGAGCAGTTCTTC.

This clonotype was seen a handful of times. V and J are TRBV12-3 or TRBV12-4 and TRBJ1-2; a weak D match, TRBD1 (6 bases). This CDR3 contains 15 residues. Trimming pared 6 bases from V and 0 bases from J, leaving 14 bases between. The CDR3 DNA sequence: TGTGCCAGCAGGATCCCGACAGGAGCTAACTATGGCTACACCTTC. Translation gives CASRIPTGANYGYTF.

A remark on this clonotype: Without the conserved terminal phenylalanine or tryptophan, this CDR3 likely stems from a read error. V gene TRBV4-3 combines with J gene TRBJ2-3, with 7 bases that match TRBD1. Germline V gene sequence: CDR1 LGHNA, CDR2 YSLEER. There are 17 residues in the CDR3. The J segment lost 0 bases and the V segment lost 2 bases, leaving 8 bases of the junction unmatched. The CDR3 is CASSQLIRDSSTDTQYS. Written as DNA, the CDR3 is TGCGCCAGCAGCCAACTAATCCGGGACAGCAGCACAGATACGCAGTATTCT.

The chain couples TRBV27 to TRBJ2-1, with unresolved D. The CDR3 is 15 residues long. Trimming removed 3 bases at V and 8 bases at J, with 17 bases between. Germline V CDR1 and CDR2: MNHEY, SMNVEV (reference sequence). This CDR3 is CASSLKGRRGDEQFF. CDR3 in DNA: TGTGCCAGCAGTTTGAAGGGTAGGAGAGGCGATGAGCAGTTCTTC.

This clonotype has more than one count but fewer than ten. This chain links TRBV4-1 with TRBJ2-3, with TRBD1 identical over 7 bases. CDR1 and CDR2 (germline): MGHRA, YSYEKL. V lost 4 bases and J lost 6; bases outside the gene matches: 22. The CDR3 runs to 19 residues. CDR3 in DNA: TGCGCCAGCAGCCTTAGGACAGGAAGATCAGAGGTCACATCGGATACGCAGTATTTT. Translating it yields CASSLRTGRSEVTSDTQYF.

The chain joins TRBV12-3 or TRBV12-4 to TRBJ1-2, with D maybe TRBD1 (5 bases). The V gene lost 2 bases and the J gene lost 8 bases, with 15 bases spanning the gap. The CDR3 has 14 residues. The CDR3 DNA is TGTGCCAGCAGTTTAAGGCTGGTGGAGGGGGGCTACACCTTC. Translating gives CASSLRLVEGGYTF.

This clonotype was seen more than once but under ten times. The chain couples TRBV6-2 or TRBV6-3 to TRBJ2-7, with TRBD1 identical over 8 bases. Per the germline V gene, CDR1 is MNHEY and CDR2 is SVGEGT. This CDR3 is 13 amino acids long. The junction had 2 bases not matched to a gene; V was cut back by 4 bases and J by 3 bases. The CDR3 protein is CASSSDRGYEQYV. CDR3 sequence (DNA): TGTGCCAGCAGTTCCGACAGGGGCTACGAGCAGTACGTC.

This clonotype has just a few counts. The genes are TRBV28 and TRBJ2-5, with a possible D match to TRBD1 (5 bases). Germline V gives CDR1 MDHEN, CDR2 SYDVKM. This CDR3 is 14 amino acids long. The germline V and J ends were trimmed by 5 bases and 8 bases, with 18 bases remaining between them. CDR3 loop: CASSPPTVERTQYF. CDR3 DNA: TGTGCCAGCAGTCCCCCGACAGTGGAGAGAACCCAGTACTTC.

This clonotype was seen a handful of times. This chain links TRBV2 with TRBJ2-2; 10 bases agree with TRBD1. Germline CDR1 is SNHLY and CDR2 is FYNNEI. The V and J ends lost 6 bases and 0 bases, in that order; junction bases with no gene match: 1. The CDR3 is 15 residues long. The DNA of the CDR3 is TGTGCCAGCAGGGGACAGGGGTCGAACACCGGGGAGCTGTTTTTT. Protein: CASRGQGSNTGELFF.

The chain couples TRBV12-3 or TRBV12-4 to TRBJ1-1; D gene unclear. V was pared by 6 bases and J by 0 bases, with 14 bases between. The CDR3 sequence is 15 residues long. The CDR3 region has the DNA TGTGCCAGCAGCTACTTTGGGCGAGTGAACACTGAAGCTTTCTTT. Translating it yields CASSYFGRVNTEAFF.

The chain is built from TRBV6-1 and TRBJ1-2; D is possibly TRBD1 (6 bases). The CDR3 loop spans 18 amino acids. CDR1 MNHNS and CDR2 SASEGT come from the germline V gene. With 5 bases removed from V and 8 bases from J, the gap between germline ends came to 30 bases. This CDR3 is CASSLSGPSQGRNWGYTF. CDR3 in DNA: TGTGCCAGCAGTTTGTCGGGGCCCTCGCAGGGGCGGAATTGGGGCTACACCTTC.

Points on this clonotype: A read error is the likely source, as a far larger clone sits one nucleotide away. The CDR3 DNA reads as TGTGCCAGCATGGGGAACACTGAAGCTTTCTTT. The encoded protein is CASMGNTEAFF. The chain joins TRBV6-2 or TRBV6-3 to TRBJ1-1; D is ambiguous. The CDR3 spans 11 residues. Germline V lookup: CDR1 MNHEY, CDR2 SVGEGT. The V gene lost 7 bases and the J gene lost 1 base, with 4 bases spanning the gap.